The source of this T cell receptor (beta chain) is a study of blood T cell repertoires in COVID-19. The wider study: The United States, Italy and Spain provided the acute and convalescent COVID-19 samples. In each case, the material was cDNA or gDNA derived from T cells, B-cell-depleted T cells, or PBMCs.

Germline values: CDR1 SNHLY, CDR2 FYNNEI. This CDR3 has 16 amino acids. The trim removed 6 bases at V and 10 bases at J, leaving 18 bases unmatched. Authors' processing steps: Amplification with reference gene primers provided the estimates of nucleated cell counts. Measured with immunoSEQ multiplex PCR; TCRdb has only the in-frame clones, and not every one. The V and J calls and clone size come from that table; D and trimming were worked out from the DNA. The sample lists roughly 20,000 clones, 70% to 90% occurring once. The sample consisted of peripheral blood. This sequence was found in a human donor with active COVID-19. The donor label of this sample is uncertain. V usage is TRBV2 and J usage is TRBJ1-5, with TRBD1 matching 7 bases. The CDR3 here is CASSRQGLDAPNPQHF. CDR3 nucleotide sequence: TGTGCCAGCAGCCGACAGGGTTTGGATGCTCCTAACCCCCAGCATTTT.